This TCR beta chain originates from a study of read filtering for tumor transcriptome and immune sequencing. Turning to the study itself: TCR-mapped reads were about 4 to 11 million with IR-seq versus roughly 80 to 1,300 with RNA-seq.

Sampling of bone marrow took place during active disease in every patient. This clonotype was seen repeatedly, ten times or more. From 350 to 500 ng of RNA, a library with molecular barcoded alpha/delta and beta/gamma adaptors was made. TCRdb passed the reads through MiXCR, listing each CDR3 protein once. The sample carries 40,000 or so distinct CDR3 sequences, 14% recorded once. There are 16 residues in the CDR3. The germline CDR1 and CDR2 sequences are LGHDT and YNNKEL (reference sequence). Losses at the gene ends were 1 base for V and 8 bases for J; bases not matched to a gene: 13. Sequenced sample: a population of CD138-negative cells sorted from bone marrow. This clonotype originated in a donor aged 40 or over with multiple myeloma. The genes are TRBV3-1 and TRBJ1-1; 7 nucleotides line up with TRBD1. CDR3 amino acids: CASSQGSGRGSSEAFF. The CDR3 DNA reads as TGTGCCAGCAGCCAAGGGTCTGGCAGGGGGAGTTCCGAAGCTTTCTTT.